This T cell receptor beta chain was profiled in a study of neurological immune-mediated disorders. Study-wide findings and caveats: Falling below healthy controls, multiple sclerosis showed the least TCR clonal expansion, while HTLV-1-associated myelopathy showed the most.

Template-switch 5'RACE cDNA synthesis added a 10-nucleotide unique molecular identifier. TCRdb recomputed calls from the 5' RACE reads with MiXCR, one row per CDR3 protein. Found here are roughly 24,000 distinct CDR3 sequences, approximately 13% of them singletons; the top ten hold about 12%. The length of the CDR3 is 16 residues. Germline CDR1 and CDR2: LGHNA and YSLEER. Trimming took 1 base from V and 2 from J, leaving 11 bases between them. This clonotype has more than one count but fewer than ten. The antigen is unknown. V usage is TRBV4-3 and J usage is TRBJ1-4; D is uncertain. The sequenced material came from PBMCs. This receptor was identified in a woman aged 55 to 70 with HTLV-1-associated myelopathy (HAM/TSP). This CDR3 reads CASSQGGFATNEKLFF. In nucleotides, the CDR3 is TGCGCCAGCAGCCAAGGAGGCTTTGCGACTAATGAAAAACTGTTTTTT.